These T cell receptor beta chains were read from a single sample in a study of spatial heterogeneity in lung cancer. TCRdb itself ran the 5' RACE reads through MiXCR, one entry per CDR3 protein. The sample contains about 23,000 distinct CDR3 sequences, around 4.7% of which appear only once. Material: PBMCs, obtained at surgery. These TCRs come from a male donor with early-stage non-small cell lung cancer. CDR3s include the opening cysteine and the closing phenylalanine or tryptophan. Fields, in order: CDR3 protein, CDR3 DNA, V gene, J gene, CDR3 length, D gene, clone size. The D gene is left open where the match is weak. Clone size, where shown, is once, few, many, or a class for clones that have expanded.

CASSQPYRGFTEAFF	TGTGCCAGCAGCCAACCGTACAGGGGTTTCACTGAAGCTTTCTTT	TRBV7-9	TRBJ1-1	15	TRBD1	many
CASSFGQLGAEQYF	TGCGCCAGCAGCTTCGGACAGCTTGGTGCCGAGCAGTACTTC	TRBV5-1	TRBJ2-7	14	.	many
CASKGDHNEQFF	TGCGCCAGCAAGGGCGATCACAATGAGCAGTTCTTC	TRBV5-1	TRBJ2-1	12	.	many
CASSTPGQGTYGYTF	TGTGCCAGCAGTACTCCGGGACAGGGGACCTATGGCTACACCTTC	TRBV6-2/TRBV6-3	TRBJ1-2	15	TRBD1	many
CASSLGRGSGELFF	TGTGCCAGCAGCCTGGGGAGGGGCAGCGGGGAGCTGTTTTTT	TRBV11-2	TRBJ2-2	14	TRBD2	medium-sized
CASSSRVDEQFF	TGTGCCAGCAGTTCCAGGGTAGACGAGCAGTTCTTC	TRBV12-3/TRBV12-4	TRBJ2-1	12	.	many
CATSWGDTGELFF	TGTGCCACCTCGTGGGGGGACACCGGGGAGCTGTTTTTT	TRBV6-2/TRBV6-3	TRBJ2-2	13	.	.
CASSGFSYNEQFF	TGTGCCAGCAGCGGCTTCTCCTACAATGAGCAGTTCTTC	TRBV5-5	TRBJ2-1	13	.	many
CAWSVNLNTEAFF	TGTGCCTGGAGTGTCAATTTGAACACTGAAGCTTTCTTT	TRBV30	TRBJ1-1	13	.	.
CASSPPDQPQHF	TGTGCCAGCTCACCCCCGGATCAGCCCCAGCATTTT	TRBV18	TRBJ1-5	12	.	many
CASSSPTQPFQYF	TGTGCCAGCAGCTCCCCGACGCAGCCGTTTCAGTACTTC	TRBV7-8	TRBJ2-4	13	.	many
CASTRDPNGEQYF	TGTGCCAGCACCCGGGATCCAAATGGCGAGCAGTACTTC	TRBV28	TRBJ2-7	13	.	many
CASSPDFTGTKYF	TGTGCCAGCAGTCCCGATTTTACCGGGACAAAGTACTTC	TRBV12-3/TRBV12-4	TRBJ2-7	13	.	many
CASMRTSTDTQYF	TGTGCCAGCATGCGGACTAGCACAGATACGCAGTATTTT	TRBV2	TRBJ2-3	13	.	many
CATPTGDGYGYTF	TGTGCCACCCCGACAGGGGACGGCTATGGCTACACCTTC	TRBV7-9	TRBJ1-2	13	TRBD1	many
CASSYRGGSQETQYF	TGTGCCAGCAGTTACCGCGGGGGGTCCCAAGAGACCCAGTACTTC	TRBV6-2/TRBV6-3	TRBJ2-5	15	TRBD2	once
CSALVGAVGTDTQYF	TGCAGTGCCCTAGTGGGAGCAGTTGGCACAGATACGCAGTATTTT	TRBV20-1	TRBJ2-3	15	.	many